This T cell receptor (beta chain) was sequenced in a study of blood T cell repertoires in COVID-19 (dated by TCRdb to the early 2020s). For context, the study as a whole: The collaborator samples originated in the United States, Italy and Spain and spanned the acute and convalescent phases of COVID-19. The prospective study material was composed of cDNA or gDNA derived from T cells, B-cell-depleted T cells, or PBMCs. Deeply sampled blood TCRbeta repertoires from subjects exposed to, actively infected with, or recovered from COVID-19 were included in the dataset. A freely available public database, intended as a resource for researchers studying the immune response to SARS-CoV-2, is where the repertoires were released. The samples were drawn from two sources: the first 160 participants of the ongoing ImmuneRACE study, and 1,254 subjects contributed by 6 global collaborators. A de-identified subject ID, COVID-19 status, age in years and sex were almost always included in the sample metadata. Where HLA class I and class II types were available, the types were taken from metadata supplied by the sample provider, not from assay-based typing. What the authors observed across the whole study: Clinical and demographic metadata were provided uncurated, with the amount varying by source and participant.

Regarding this clone: Its specific antigen is unknown. Per-base quality was not reported, and no clone a single base away is much larger than it.

The collaborating institutions used their own protocols to collect whole blood in K2EDTA tubes. Collaborator samples were shipped for TCRbeta analysis as frozen whole blood, isolated PBMCs, or DNA extracted from either sample type. CDR1 and CDR2 are read off the germline V gene (reference sequence) as LNHDA and SQIVND. The CDR3 measures 15 amino acids from cysteine to phenylalanine. Only the CDR3 DNA stays, 45 bases, in frame from base 1. The germline V and J ends show losses of 4 bases and 5 bases respectively, and no gene match explains 9 bases of the junction. The immunoSEQ Assay, a bias-controlled multiplex PCR, was used to amplify TCRbeta CDR3 regions from genomic DNA. The paper's data handling went like this. The number of nucleated cells in each sample was estimated from the amplification of reference gene primers within the assay. To quantify the absolute abundance of each unique TCRbeta CDR3 rearrangement, sequence reads were collapsed and filtered. For each sample, productive Simpson clonality was calculated as the square root of Simpson's diversity index over productive rearrangements. The table was pulled from immuneACCESS by TCRdb, which kept in-frame rearrangements only. Such tables lose some clones; where checked, under half of the loss comes from unresolved V genes, and the rest has no known cause. That table furnishes V, J and clone size, whereas the DNA furnished D and trimming. This sample is represented by roughly 14,000 clones; roughly 84% of them were singletons. The ten largest clones add up to roughly 26% of the sample.

The V and J genes are TRBV19 and TRBJ2-5, with 8 bases in between that match TRBD1. The material sequenced was peripheral blood. The TCR was taken from a woman between 50 and 59 years old with active or convalescent COVID-19. The bases are TGTGCCAGTAGTACGAGGACAGGGAGTGGGGAGACCCAGTACTTC. It specifies CASSTRTGSGETQYF.